The entry below gives a single TCR beta chain sequence along with its context. Its cognate antigen is unknown. The data stem from a study of cytomegalovirus exposure and HLA in healthy donors. Study observations and caveats: The authors listed 150 to 200 TCR beta chains as cytomegalovirus-associated.

In the PCR, 60 Vbeta and 13 Jbeta primers were used. Libraries were prepared by immunoSEQ multiplex PCR; TCRdb keeps only in-frame clonotypes and omits some of them. There are about 59,000 clones in the sample; over 60% occur only once, and 6.8% lies in the top ten. Trimming stripped 6 bases from V and 3 bases from J, with 11 bases between. The CDR3 is 13 residues long. In germline, CDR1 is KGHSH, CDR2 LQKENI. Donors were nominally healthy when sampled, though unrecorded immune exposures were likely. The source of this sequence is a man aged 25-45 years in good health and CMV-seropositive. Specimen: PBMCs. The rearrangement joins TRBV18 to TRBJ1-1; D is possibly TRBD1 (6 bases). CDR3 bases: TGTGCCAGCTCTAACAAGGGGGACACTGAAGCTTTCTTT. Translating it yields CASSNKGDTEAFF. Variable domain in full (rest from reference TRBV18 and TRBJ1-1): NAGVMQNPRHLVRRRGQEARLRCSPMKGHSHVYWYRQLPEEGLKFMVYLQKENIIDESGMPKERFSAEFPKEGPSILRIQQVVRGDSAAYFCASSNKGDTEAFFGQGTRLTVV.